The following is a TCR beta chain sequence with its context. This clone appeared many times. There is no known antigen for this receptor. The read ends 3 residues before the CDR3 terminus; that terminus is restored from the germline J gene. CDR3 length: 15 amino acids, cysteine to phenylalanine. The CDR3 was read in part: 36 bases, with the frame set at base 1. Trimming leaves V shorter by 3 bases and J shorter by 7 bases, with the junction holding 11 bases beyond the gene matches. The germline V gene (reference sequence) specifies DFQATT as CDR1 and SNEGSKA as CDR2. These data belong to a study of T cell clonality in common variable immunodeficiency (dated by TCRdb to 2013 to 2016). The paper's findings and limits, for the study overall: CVID subjects shared fewer TCRbeta clones with each other than healthy controls did (p < 0.0001). Although equal DNA input was used, an average of about 87,000 unique sequences per sample was obtained for controls, compared with 30,000 to 35,000 for CVID samples. Compared with healthy controls, CVID subjects showed increased TCRbeta clonality (t-test p = 0.018), a feature most characteristic of about a third of subjects. Patient heterogeneity within the CVID cohort put limits on correlating repertoire features with clinical complications. CVID TCRbeta sequences reportedly showed fewer deletions and N-nucleotide insertions and lacked highly modified clones with 13 or more V deletions. The authors noted that sequencing repertoires of T cell subpopulations would be needed to clarify what caused the increased clonality in CVID.

For sequencing input, CVID and control samples contributed equivalent amounts of genomic DNA. For every sample, a 60 bp segment covering the rearranged TCRbeta CDR3 region was amplified and then sequenced. The immunoSEQ assay, a bias-corrected multiplex PCR combined with high-throughput sequencing, was used for TCRbeta amplification. Regarding the original processing steps: Every unique nucleotide sequence was considered a clone and was annotated with V, D and J genes, copy number and frequency. Sequences were labeled productive if in frame, and non-productive if out of frame or containing stop codons. As previously described, clonality was calculated on the basis of Shannon's entropy. The predicted amino acid sequences of productive clones were used to derive the mean CDR3 Kyte-Doolittle hydropathy. Using the R hclust function, scaled V gene usage was clustered hierarchically with Manhattan distance and complete linkage. Sharing of clones by CDR3 amino acid sequence was evaluated by resampling 12 repertoires per group over 100 rounds. The repertoires were screened for some 70 published EBV-specific TCRbeta sequences and some 230 published CMV-specific TCRbeta sequences. After a couple of CVID samples that produced fewer than 10,000 sequences were dropped from the analysis, 35 to 45 CVID repertoires remained. This immuneACCESS table, as held by TCRdb, lists in-frame sequences with V and J called but not all clones. Of the missing ones, under half trace to an unresolved V gene in checked studies; the others have no known cause. That table gives V, J and clone size, and the DNA gave D and trimming. This sample is represented by roughly 58,000 clones, with no singletons among them. The ten largest clones take up 5% to 7% of the sample.

Most of the CVID patients and most of the healthy controls were of Caucasian heritage. From each donor, 5 to 8 ml of heparinized peripheral whole blood was collected. Genomic DNA from adults with common variable immune deficiency (CVID) and from healthy adult controls was the source for sequencing TCRbeta CDR3 repertoires. The control group comprised some 22 healthy adult volunteers, about 12 female and approximately ten male, aged about 23 to 75 years with a mean age of approximately 31. To isolate peripheral blood mononuclear cells, diluted blood was subjected to density centrifugation over Hypaque 1077 or Ficoll-Paque. Genomic DNA was obtained from unsorted mononuclear cells using either Qiagen column purification or a centrifugation-based method.

The receptor was isolated from a person between 18 and 69 years old in good health. Rearrangement joined TRBV20-1 to TRBJ2-4, with TRBD2 identical over 8 junction bases. Sequenced sample: peripheral blood mononuclear cells. CDR3 loop: CSASGPPTGGNIQYF. CDR3 bases read: TGCAGTGCTAGCGGGCCCCCAACGGGGGGGAACATT.